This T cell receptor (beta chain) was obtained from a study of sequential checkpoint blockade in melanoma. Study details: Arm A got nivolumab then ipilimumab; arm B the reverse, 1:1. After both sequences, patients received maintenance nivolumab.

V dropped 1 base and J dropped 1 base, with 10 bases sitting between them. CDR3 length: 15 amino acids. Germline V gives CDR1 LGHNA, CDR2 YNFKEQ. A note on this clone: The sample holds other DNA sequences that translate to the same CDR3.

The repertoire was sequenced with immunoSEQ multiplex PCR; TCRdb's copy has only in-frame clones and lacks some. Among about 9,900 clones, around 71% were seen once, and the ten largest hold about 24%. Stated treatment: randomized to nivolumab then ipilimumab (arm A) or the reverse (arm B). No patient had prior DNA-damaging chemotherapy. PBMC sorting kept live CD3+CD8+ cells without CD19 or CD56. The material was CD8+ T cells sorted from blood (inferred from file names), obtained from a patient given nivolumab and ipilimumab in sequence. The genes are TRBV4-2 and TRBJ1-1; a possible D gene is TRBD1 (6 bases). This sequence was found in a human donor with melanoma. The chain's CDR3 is CASSQGLGANTEAFF. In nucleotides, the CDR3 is TGTGCCAGCAGCCAAGGTCTGGGGGCGAACACTGAAGCTTTCTTT.